Sequencing of this TCR beta chain was carried out in a study of Graves' ophthalmopathy and Graves' hyperthyroidism (dated by TCRdb to the late 2010s). About the full investigation: Peripheral blood was collected before any treatment was given, at the time of initial diagnosis. To tell Graves' ophthalmopathy apart from Graves' hyperthyroidism, and to predict which patients would progress to ophthalmopathy, the study relied on TCR beta repertoire signatures. In total, approximately 140 blood samples were TCR-sequenced: around 42 ophthalmopathy, some 75 hyperthyroidism and approximately 17 hyperthyroidism-to-ophthalmopathy patients. To explore V-J signatures that distinguish ophthalmopathy from hyperthyroidism, a discovery set of more than 90 patients was enrolled, made up of under 50 with ophthalmopathy and 57 with stable hyperthyroidism. An independent validation cohort comprised around 19 hyperthyroidism patients and around 16 patients who later progressed from hyperthyroidism to ophthalmopathy. In over five hyperthyroidism patients, T-cell repertoires of thyroid tissue and blood were compared. Once sampling was done, hyperthyroidism patients were given methimazole at a starting dose of 30 mg daily, while ophthalmopathy patients were given high-dose intravenous methylprednisolone. The roughly 100 discovery patients were divided at random into training and test sets in a 7:3 ratio. Study-wide findings and limitations: Most expanded thyroid clonotypes with a frequency above 0.001 also appeared in blood, which suggests that blood repertoires may reflect the immune response in the thyroid. In cross-validation, the 13-signature model distinguished ophthalmopathy from stable hyperthyroidism with approximately 85% sensitivity and roughly 81% specificity, and in the test set the corresponding values were roughly 80% and 75%. In validation, the model predicted ophthalmopathy progression with about 71% sensitivity and approximately 75% specificity; 12 predicted patients were CT-confirmed with GO in a median of roughly 6.8 months. Sample size was not statistically predetermined, and group allocation was not concealed from the investigators.

TCR beta CDR3 regions were amplified from RNA transcripts for repertoire sequencing. A first-round RT-PCR used HTBI primers with the Qiagen OneStep RT-PCR kit, followed by a second-round multiplex PCR, size selection and purification. Libraries were sequenced on an Illumina HiSeq2000 using paired-end 100 bp reads. The authors' analysis ran thus. SOAPnuke was used for read processing, and reads with adapters, uncalled bases, a mean Phred below 15, or no exact constant-primer or identifier match were discarded. High-quality paired reads were merged with COPE v1.2.5. Unique nucleotide sequences were defined as clonotypes and aligned to IMGT TRB V, D and J references using MiTCR v1.1. Analysis was restricted to V-J combinations with a frequency above 0.0001, which covered roughly 99% of repertoires. A TCR clonal expansion and chaos score per V-J combination was defined as the ratio of F50 clonal expansion to chaos observed in the TCRdist matrix. Welch's t-statistics and random forest were used to narrow the features down to more than 10 V-J combinations, which were then fed into a naive Bayes classifier. Thyroid-blood repertoire similarity was quantified with the Morisita-Horn index. TCRdb reworked the public reads: Q25 trimming with fastp, MiXCR clone assembly, productive beta chains retained. Entries are consolidated by CDR3 protein sequence, retaining the most common genes and DNA. TCRdb's processing, not the study's, gives the V and J calls here. Here the sample has 350,000 to 400,000 distinct CDR3 sequences; 15% occur a single time. The top ten hold 5.5% to 7% of the sample.

Stable hyperthyroidism was defined as no progression to ophthalmopathy within 18 months of follow-up. The hyperthyroidism patients were 18 to 65 years old and newly diagnosed, with a disease duration of less than 2 months. Patients with other autoimmune diseases, uncontrolled infections, pregnancy or lactation were excluded. Clinical symptoms, serum thyroxine, TRAb, thyroid ultrasound and orbital computed tomography were used for diagnosis. Using Ficoll-Paque density gradient centrifugation, PBMCs were isolated from 8.5 to 10 ml of fresh peripheral blood. Total RNA was extracted with Trizol reagent and quality-checked on an Agilent 2100 Bioanalyzer. V was cut back by 4 bases and J by 6 bases, leaving a gap of 12 bases between them. Per the germline V gene, SQVTM is the CDR1 and ANQGSEA is the CDR2. The CDR3 measures 13 amino acids from cysteine to phenylalanine. Only CDR3 DNA is held: 39 bases, read in frame from base 1.

Of note for this clonotype: Which antigen it targets is not known. No per-base quality is available; no much larger clone lies one base away.

Rearrangement joined TRBV29-1 to TRBJ2-2; the D region possibly corresponds to TRBD1 (5 bases align). The sequenced material came from peripheral blood. This TCR was recovered from a woman in her late teens or twenties with stable Graves' hyperthyroidism. Donor details come from another sample of the same person, matched by shared clones. The DNA sequence is given as TGCAGCGTTGGTCTGCAGGGCTCCGGGGAGCTGTTTTTT. This codes for CSVGLQGSGELFF.